The 22 T cell receptor beta chains below come from one sample, sequenced in a study of cytomegalovirus exposure and HLA in healthy donors (dated by TCRdb to about 2017). Libraries came from the immunoSEQ multiplex PCR assay. For the multiplex PCR, a mixture combining 60 forward primers for TCR Vbeta segments and 13 reverse primers for TCR Jbeta segments was used. TCRdb carries this immuneACCESS record with in-frame sequences only. Its versions omit some clonotypes, under half of them owing to an unresolved V gene in the studies checked, with the rest unexplained. For this sample the table gives 160,000 or so clones, of which 70% to 90% were detected only once. The ten largest clones represent under 2.5% of the sample. Sequenced sample: PBMCs. The receptors derive from a young woman in good health and CMV-seronegative.

This rearrangement joins TRBV18 to TRBJ1-1, with TRBD1 matching 8 bases. Losses at the gene ends were 3 bases for V and 2 bases for J; bases not matched to a gene: 5. The CDR3 sequence is 15 residues long. Germline V CDR1 and CDR2: KGHSH, LQKENI. This CDR3 is CASSPLTGENTEAFF. CDR3 DNA sequence: TGTGCCAGCTCACCCTTGACAGGGGAAAACACTGAAGCTTTCTTT.

This clone was counted a single time. The chain has TRBV30 and TRBJ2-7; maybe TRBD2 (5 bases). V lost 2 bases and J 2 bases, leaving 13 bases between the germline ends. Germline CDR1 reads GTSNPN; CDR2 reads SVGIG (reference sequence). The CDR3 spans 14 residues. The chain's CDR3 is CAWSTAGIAYEQYF. CDR3 nucleotide sequence: TGTGCCTGGAGTACGGCCGGGATCGCCTACGAGCAGTACTTC.

The gene calls are TRBV5-4 and TRBJ2-2, with 8 bases matching TRBD2. The CDR3 is made up of 15 amino acids. The V and J ends lost 2 bases and 3 bases, in that order; junction bases with no gene match: 3. CDR1 is SGHNT, CDR2 YYREEE, per germline (reference sequence). In DNA form, the CDR3 reads TGTGCCAGCAGCTTTACGGGAGGGTACACCGGGGAGCTGTTTTTT. Translated, it gives CASSFTGGYTGELFF.

The chain joins TRBV28 to TRBJ2-5, with 8 positions matching TRBD2. Germline V gene sequence: CDR1 MDHEN, CDR2 SYDVKM. This CDR3 is 15 amino acids long. V was pared by 6 bases and J by 5 bases, with 11 bases of the junction left unmatched. In DNA form, the CDR3 reads TGTGCCAGCAGCCCAGGGGCGGGGGGCAGGGAGACCCAGTACTTC. Amino acid sequence: CASSPGAGGRETQYF.

V gene TRBV2 combines with J gene TRBJ1-6; D is perhaps TRBD1 (5 bases). This CDR3 is 15 amino acids long. The V end lost 5 bases, the J end lost 2 bases, and 10 bases lay between the germline ends. Germline V gene data show CDR1 as SNHLY and CDR2 as FYNNEI. CDR3: CASSSQGPYNSPLHF. The CDR3 DNA reads as TGTGCCAGCAGTTCGCAGGGTCCCTATAATTCACCCCTCCACTTT.

This clone was observed a single time. In nucleotides, the CDR3 is TGTGCCTGGACCCCCTTCTTAATGGGAGGGGATGAAGCTTTCTTT. It encodes CAWTPFLMGGDEAFF. The rearrangement joins TRBV30 to TRBJ1-1; perhaps TRBD1 as D (5 bases). V was trimmed by 4 bases and J by 7 bases, leaving 22 bases between them. The CDR3 has 15 residues. Germline CDR1 GTSNPN, CDR2 SVGIG (reference sequence).

The chain employs TRBV2 and TRBJ1-2; D gene uncertain. The CDR3 has 14 amino acids. The germline V gene encodes CDR1 SNHLY and CDR2 FYNNEI. V was trimmed by 8 bases and J by 8 bases, leaving 21 bases between them. CDR3 region: CASQRGEAVHGYTF. The CDR3 DNA sequence: TGTGCCAGCCAGCGGGGAGAGGCAGTCCACGGCTACACCTTC.

The CDR3 nucleotides are TGTGCCAGCAGCCATGACAGGGGCCGTACTAAGAACACTGAAGCTTTCTTT. This translates into CASSHDRGRTKNTEAFF. The V call is TRBV7-9, the J call TRBJ1-1; 8 positions match TRBD1. The ends lost 5 bases at V and 1 base at J; junction bases unmatched: 12. The CDR3 is 17 residues long. Germline V lookup: CDR1 SEHNR, CDR2 FQNEAQ (reference sequence).

V and J are TRBV9 and TRBJ2-1; 7 nucleotides line up with TRBD2. V was pared by 3 bases and J by 12 bases, with 15 bases of the junction left unmatched. CDR3 length: 15 residues. Germline V CDR1 and CDR2: SGDLS, YYNGEE. DNA for the CDR3: TGTGCCAGCAGCGCTAGCGGAGATACCCTAGAGGGGCAGTTCTTC. It encodes CASSASGDTLEGQFF.

J is TRBJ1-2 and V is TRBV6-1, with D maybe TRBD1 (5 bases). V was shortened by 3 bases and J by 4 bases, with 18 bases between the two germline ends. CDR3 length: 16 amino acids. Germline assignment: CDR1 MNHNS and CDR2 SASEGT. The CDR3 coding sequence is TGTGCCAGCAGTGACGCGAGGGTCTGGGGGGTCTATGGCTACACCTTC. This gives the protein CASSDARVWGVYGYTF.

V usage is TRBV28 and J usage is TRBJ1-4; no clear D gene. V lost 3 bases and J lost 4, with 9 bases in between. The CDR3 consists of 14 residues. The V gene's germline CDR1 is MDHEN and CDR2 SYDVKM. The CDR3 loop is CASSFNSYNEKLFF. The CDR3 coding sequence is TGTGCCAGCAGTTTTAACAGTTATAATGAAAAACTGTTTTTT.

The CDR3 DNA is TGTGCCAGCAGCCCCTGGGAGGGGGACTCTTTTAACACCGGGGAGCTGTTTTTT. Translated, it gives CASSPWEGDSFNTGELFF. V usage is TRBV28 and J usage is TRBJ2-2; perhaps TRBD2 as D (7 bases). The CDR3 is 18 residues long. V was shortened by 6 bases and J by 2 bases, with 22 bases between the two germline ends. From germline, CDR1 is MDHEN and CDR2 SYDVKM.

J is TRBJ1-6 and V is TRBV2; weak D call: TRBD1 (5 bases). Trimming took off 4 bases at V and 9 bases at J, with 13 bases between the two ends. The CDR3 consists of 14 residues. Germline CDR1 and CDR2: SNHLY and FYNNEI. CDR3 nucleotide sequence: TGTGCCAGCAGTGCCGGGACTAGGAGTTCACCCCTCCACTTT. It codes for CASSAGTRSSPLHF.

The chain joins TRBV6-4 to TRBJ2-3, with TRBD2 identical over 9 bases. The V gene's germline CDR1 is MRHNA and CDR2 SNTAGT. Trimming removed 4 bases from V and 6 bases from J; junction bases left unmatched: 5. This CDR3 has 14 amino acids. This CDR3 reads CASSATGTSDTQYF. DNA for the CDR3: TGTGCCAGCAGTGCCACCGGGACTAGCGATACGCAGTATTTT.

V gene TRBV19 combines with J gene TRBJ1-2; 7 positions agree with TRBD1. The CDR3 spans 13 residues. V was clipped by 7 bases and J by 3 bases; unmatched bases: 5. The germline gives CDR1 LNHDA, CDR2 SQIVND (reference sequence). The chain's CDR3 is CASTWDSDYGYTF. Here the CDR3 DNA reads TGTGCCAGTACCTGGGACAGTGACTATGGCTACACCTTC.

The rearrangement uses TRBV30 and TRBJ2-7, with 8 positions matching TRBD1. Germline CDR1 is GTSNPN and CDR2 is SVGIG (reference sequence). The CDR3 loop spans 13 amino acids. V gave up 4 bases and J gave up 3 bases; unmatched junction bases: 5. The CDR3 reads CAWTRTGGYEQYF. CDR3 coding DNA: TGTGCCTGGACCAGAACAGGGGGCTACGAGCAGTACTTC.

A few counts support this clone. The chain employs TRBV5-8 and TRBJ2-1; tentative D call: TRBD1 (5 bases). Germline V gives CDR1 SGHTS, CDR2 YDEGEE. The V and J ends lost 2 bases and 6 bases respectively, with 9 bases between them. CDR3 length equals 13 residues. The CDR3 sequence: CASSFQRGNEQFF. CDR3 nucleotides: TGTGCCAGCAGCTTTCAAAGGGGCAATGAGCAGTTCTTC. The whole variable domain, remainder taken from reference TRBV5-8 and TRBJ2-1, is EAGVTQSPTHLIKTRGQQATLRCSPISGHTSVYWYQQALGLGLQFLLWYDEGEERNRGNFPPRFSGRQFPNYSSELNVNALELEDSALYLCASSFQRGNEQFFGPGTRLTVL.

The rearrangement uses TRBV7-8 and TRBJ2-2; 9 positions match TRBD1. The CDR3 covers 16 residues. Germline CDR1 and CDR2: SGHVS and FQNEAQ. Trimming at V came to 4 bases and at J to 2 bases, leaving 5 bases not matched to a gene. CDR3 in amino acids: CASSSRTGVNTGELFF. The CDR3 nucleotides are TGTGCCAGCAGCTCCCGGACAGGGGTTAACACCGGGGAGCTGTTTTTT.

This clone was seen once. V gene TRBV7-2 combines with J gene TRBJ1-5; TRBD1 matches 7 bases. Germline V lookup: CDR1 SGHTA, CDR2 FQGNSA. V lost 5 bases, J lost 4 bases, and 8 bases stayed unmatched. This CDR3 region has 15 residues. Here the CDR3 DNA reads TGTGCCAGCAGCGCCCGACAGGGCCCTAATCAGCCCCAGCATTTT. Amino acid sequence: CASSARQGPNQPQHF.

The gene calls are TRBV28 and TRBJ2-3; 8 positions agree with TRBD2. With V trimmed by 5 bases and J by 1 base, 20 bases remained unmatched. The germline CDR1 and CDR2 sequences are MDHEN and SYDVKM. CDR3 length: 20 residues. The CDR3 region is CASSPRGSGALTPRTDTQYF. CDR3 DNA sequence: TGTGCCAGCAGTCCCCGAGGTAGCGGGGCTCTAACTCCCCGCACAGATACGCAGTATTTT.

V usage is TRBV27 and J usage is TRBJ2-7; possibly TRBD2 for D (7 bases). V lost 5 bases, J lost 2 bases, and 10 bases lay in between. This CDR3 contains 13 residues. Per the germline V gene, CDR1 is MNHEY and CDR2 is SMNVEV (reference sequence). Written as DNA, the CDR3 is TGTGCCAGCAGTACAGGGAGGGCCTACGAGCAGTACTTC. It is translated as CASSTGRAYEQYF.

This chain uses TRBV5-1 with TRBJ1-5; no firm D call. The germline V gene encodes CDR1 SGHRS and CDR2 YFSETQ. The CDR3 has 13 amino acids. V was pared by 0 bases and J by 9 bases, with 10 bases between. The CDR3 DNA follows: TGCGCCAGCAGCTTGGACCGGCGGAGGCCCCAGCATTTT. Residues: CASSLDRRRPQHF. Together with reference TRBV5-1 and TRBJ1-5, the CDR3 gives the full variable domain: KAGVTQTPRYLIKTRGQQVTLSCSPISGHRSVSWYQQTPGQGLQFLFEYFSETQRNKGNFPGRFSGRQFSNSRSEMNVSTLELGDSALYLCASSLDRRRPQHFGDGTRLSIL.